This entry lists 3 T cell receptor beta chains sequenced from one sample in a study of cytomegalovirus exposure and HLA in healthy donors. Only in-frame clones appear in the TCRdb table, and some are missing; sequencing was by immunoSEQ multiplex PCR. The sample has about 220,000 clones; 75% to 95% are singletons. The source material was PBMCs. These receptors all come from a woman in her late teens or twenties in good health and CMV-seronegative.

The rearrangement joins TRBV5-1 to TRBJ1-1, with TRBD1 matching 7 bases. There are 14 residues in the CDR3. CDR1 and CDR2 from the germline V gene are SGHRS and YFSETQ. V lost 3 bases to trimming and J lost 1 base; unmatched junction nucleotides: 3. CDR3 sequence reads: CASSSQGENTEAFF. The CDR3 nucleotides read TGCGCCAGCAGCTCTCAGGGGGAGAACACTGAAGCTTTCTTT.

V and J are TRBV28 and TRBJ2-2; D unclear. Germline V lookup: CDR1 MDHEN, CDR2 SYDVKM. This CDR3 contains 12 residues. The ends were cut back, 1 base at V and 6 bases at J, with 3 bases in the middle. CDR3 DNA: TGTGCCAGCAGTTTATCGGCCGGGGAGCTGTTTTTT. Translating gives CASSLSAGELFF.

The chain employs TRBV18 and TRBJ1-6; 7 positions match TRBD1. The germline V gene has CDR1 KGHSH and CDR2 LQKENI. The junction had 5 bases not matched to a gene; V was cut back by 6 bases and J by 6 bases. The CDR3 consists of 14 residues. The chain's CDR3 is CASSPGQFNSPLHF. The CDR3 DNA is TGTGCCAGCTCCCCGGGACAGTTTAATTCACCCCTCCACTTT.